Listed here is a single T cell receptor beta chain. Which antigen it targets is not known. No base quality information exists; no much larger clone differs at one position. V has 0 bases trimmed and J has 6 bases trimmed; junction bases matching no gene number 5. The CDR3 starts with the cysteine, ends with the phenylalanine, and has 14 residues. Only the CDR3 portion is preserved as DNA: 42 bases, with reading frame beginning at the first base. Via the germline V gene, CDR1 is MNHEY and CDR2 SVGEGT. The data were obtained in a study of T cell repertoires in cytomegalovirus infection (dated by TCRdb to the late 2010s). Describing the broader study: Recently identified HLA-C-restricted CMV epitopes, whose presentation resists viral immunomodulation, were targeted by peptide stimulations together with well-studied HLA-B-restricted epitopes. The HLA type of each donor mattered for the analysis, because public TCR beta signatures pointed to carriage of CMV infection along with the matching HLA type.

The sequencer listed for this sample is Illumina HiSeq 1500. The public reads were quality trimmed at Q25 with fastp and then assembled into clones with MiXCR by TCRdb, keeping productive beta chains. Identical CDR3 proteins give one entry, which carries the most common genes and DNA. For this sample the table gives about half a million distinct CDR3 sequences, of which more than 30% were detected only once. Jointly, the top ten make up 15% to 20% of the sample. Interpreted using the paper, the treatment or condition label stands for: in vitro stimulation with specific CMV peptide epitopes to enrich CMV-specific T cells. Beyond this particular receptor, the publication reports: In the ex vivo response, HLA-C-restricted CMV-specific TCR beta clonotypes were dominant, and in two of eight donors the single most frequent clonotype came from this HLA-C-restricted group. In both this cohort and an independent cohort of a few hundred donors, the cumulative frequency of public TCR beta family members distinguished carriers of CMV infection plus the relevant HLA type.

This sequence originates from a human donor in good health (CMV status not recorded). Some clones in this sample may be carry-over from other donors' samples. The material sequenced was cultured PBMCs, taken from culture after CMV antigen stimulation. The V and J genes are TRBV6-2 or TRBV6-3 and TRBJ2-7; the junction holds 7 bases that match TRBD1. The DNA sequence is given as TGTGCCAGCAGTTACTCGACAGGGATAAGCGAGCAGTACTTC. The encoded protein is CASSYSTGISEQYF.